This TCR beta chain was sequenced for a study of T cell responses to AZD1222 COVID-19 vaccine (dated by TCRdb to about 2021). For the wider study: TCR sequencing covered approximately 230 trial participants: 200 to 210 given two doses of AZD1222 and approximately 26 given two doses of MenACWY control vaccine. Trial participants were enrolled by age into subgroups of 18-55, 56-69 and 70-plus years, and roughly 150, 30 and 60 TCR-sequenced participants, respectively, were included in these subgroups. The investigation overall reported the following: Nearly half of unique spike-specific TCRs reportedly recognized epitopes outside regions mutated in the B.1.351 and B.1.1.7 variants. Conclusions about previously exposed vaccinees are limited, since just six AZD1222 recipients were seropositive for SARS-CoV-2 at baseline. A significant rise in spike-specific TCR breadth and depth was observed after two AZD1222 doses relative to day 0 and relative to MenACWY recipients. Participants were mostly white British and included more females than males, and it was suggested by the authors that clonal diversity may have been underestimated. Vaccine-associated CD4 TCRs spanned the whole spike protein, with dominant responses in regions 160-218 and 743-854. In the small 56-69-year group, the increase in depth fell short of significance, most likely because of low power. Because no day 14 peak-response samples were available, the repertoires could be characterized only after the peak T cell response.

CDR1 and CDR2 were assigned from the germline V gene as MNHEY and SVGAGI. V was cut back by 4 bases and J by 9 bases, leaving a gap of 10 bases between them. There are 12 amino acids in the CDR3, from cysteine to phenylalanine inclusive. Only CDR3 DNA is held: 36 bases, read in frame from base 1. Comments on this clone: Its antigen specificity is not known.

Explained via the paper, the time point label denotes: baseline before first vaccination. Vaccinee samples came from UK trials COV001 and COV002, including a single-blind randomized controlled phase 2/3 trial of AZD1222 (ChAdOx1 nCoV-19) in healthy adults. For TCRbeta chain sequencing, PBMC samples from trial participants were taken at day 0 and at day 28 after the second dose. The CDR3 regions of human TCRbeta chains were subjected to immunosequencing. In the original analysis: TCRs in the repertoires were matched against a reference library of SARS-CoV-2-specific TCRs that had been generated with the MIRA antigen-specificity platform. Breadth was defined as the fraction of unique TCRs that were SARS-CoV-2-associated, and depth was defined as the fraction of total T cells that were SARS-CoV-2-associated. Using the MIRA data, each spike-specific TCR was mapped to the spike region that the TCR reacts to and placed in a CD4 or CD8 class. Log10-transformed breadth and depth values were compared by one-way ANOVA with Sidak's multiple comparisons tests. Not all clones reach the TCRdb copy of this immuneACCESS table, which keeps in-frame sequences only. Checked studies attribute under half of the gap to unresolved V genes and leave the rest unexplained. That table gives V, J and clone size, and the DNA gave D and trimming. The sample table holds over 130,000 clones. In total, the top ten clones hold 2% to 2.5% of the sample.

Input material: peripheral blood. The source is an adult in good health. The chain employs TRBV6-5 and TRBJ1-5; the D segment cannot be called with confidence. CDR3 loop: CASSSLVGPQHF. The bases are TGTGCCAGCAGTTCCCTCGTTGGGCCCCAGCATTTT.